Listed below are T cell receptor beta chains from one sample, sequenced in a study of T-cell memory formation after mild COVID-19. TCRdb re-called the 5' RACE reads with MiXCR, one entry per CDR3 protein. The data show under 150,000 distinct CDR3 sequences, about 16% seen once. Sequenced input: PBMCs or a T cell subset sorted from them (not recorded which). The receptors were sampled from an adult woman who had mild COVID-19 (a few samples of this study predate the infection). Cell type and time point are not known. CDR3s include the opening cysteine and the closing phenylalanine or tryptophan.

>TRBV28|TRBJ2-7
CASSLAGGGYEQYF
>TRBV27|TRBJ2-2
CASSRQGGLVTGELFF
>TRBV7-9|TRBJ2-1
CASSFTSAGGRVEQFF
>TRBV9|TRBJ2-1
CASSGLAGGLYNEQFF
>TRBV20-1|TRBJ2-3
CSARVGQVADTQYF
>TRBV10-3|TRBJ2-7
CAISESMGYEQYF
>TRBV20-1|TRBJ2-5
CSAQLLSEDGQETQYF
>TRBV7-9|TRBJ2-2
CASSLAGRTGELFF
>TRBV5-1|TRBJ1-2
CASSPDIYYGYTF
>TRBV6-5|TRBJ2-4
CASSRGHLQYF
>TRBV11-2|TRBJ2-5
CASSYQGAYQETQYF
>TRBV6-2/TRBV6-3|TRBJ2-7
CASSYSRDRGLDEQYF
>TRBV3-1|TRBJ2-1
CASSQDLGDYNEQFF
>TRBV7-9|TRBJ1-2
CASSPESHGYTF
>TRBV29-1|TRBJ1-2
CSVEPTGTSYGYTF
>TRBV21-1|TRBJ1-3
CASSKSGTANSGNTIYF
>TRBV7-6|TRBJ2-7
CASSLRPGLAGTYEQYF
>TRBV6-2/TRBV6-3|TRBJ2-1
CASAWGVPYNEQFF
>TRBV6-2/TRBV6-3|TRBJ2-1
CASSYSLPGDNEQFF
>TRBV12-3/TRBV12-4|TRBJ1-5
CASSHNRGEWGNQPQHF
>TRBV30|TRBJ1-5
CAWVEGGGPQHF
>TRBV7-6|TRBJ2-1
CASSLGSSGSYNEQFF
>TRBV11-2|TRBJ2-7
CASSLERGTSGAYEQYF